Below are 25 T cell receptor beta chains sequenced from a single sample in a study of T cells in women clearing cervical HPV infection. TCRdb keeps only in-frame clones here, not all; method: immunoSEQ multiplex PCR. Its listing shows over 15,000 clones. Sequencing was done on a sample of blood buffy coat. The receptors shown here come from a woman between 18 and 70 years old with a cervical HPV16 infection that either progressed to CIN3+ or cleared (not recorded which).

Comments on this clone: The sequence runs out 3 residues before the end of the CDR3; the remainder is reconstructed from the germline J gene. The V gene is TRBV18, the J gene TRBJ1-3, with 9 bases that match TRBD1. Germline V lookup: CDR1 KGHSH, CDR2 LQKENI. This CDR3 comprises 15 residues. This chain's CDR3 is CASSPPRTGAEVIYF. The sequenced part of the CDR3 DNA is TGTGCCAGCTCACCCCCCCGGACAGGGGCAGAAGTC.

For this clone: The CDR3 extends 3 residues past the end of the read, so its final part is completed from the germline J gene. The V and J genes are TRBV2 and TRBJ1-4; 9 nucleotides align to TRBD1. The CDR3 covers 15 residues. Germline CDR1 is SNHLY and CDR2 is FYNNEI. Trimming took 6 bases from V and 2 from J; bases not matched to a gene: 4. CDR3 DNA (partial): TGTGCCAGCAGACGGGACAGGGCTACTAATGAAAAA. Its protein is CASRRDRATNEK. Given in full, the CDR3 is CASRRDRATNEKLFF.

In the case of this clone: The read terminates 3 residues before the CDR3 end, so the remaining end is supplied by the germline J gene. The identical CDR3 is also encoded by other nucleotide sequences in the sample. The V and J genes are TRBV20-1 and TRBJ2-2, with 16 nucleotides matching TRBD2. There are 16 residues in the CDR3. V lost 0 bases and J lost 6; bases outside the gene matches: 1. CDR1 and CDR2 (germline): DFQATT, SNEGSKA (reference sequence). Partial CDR3 DNA: TGCAGTGCTAGAGATGGGACTAGCGGGGGGGCCGGGGAG. Translated, it gives CSARDGTSGGAGE. The entire CDR3 sequence reads CSARDGTSGGAGELFF.

The sequenced CDR3 bases are TGTGCCAGCAGCCCCATCCCCTCGGGTATTTCTGGAAACACC. This gives the protein CASSPIPSGISGNT. The full CDR3 protein is CASSPIPSGISGNTIYF. V usage is TRBV9 and J usage is TRBJ1-3; D gene unclear. Read coverage stops 3 residues before the CDR3 terminus; the germline J gene supplies the remainder. This CDR3 contains 17 residues. Trimming shortened V by 4 bases and J by 1 base, and 18 bases separated the two germline ends. Germline lookup yields CDR1 SGDLS and CDR2 YYNGEE.

As for this clone: The read ends 3 residues before the CDR3 terminus; that terminus is restored from the germline J gene. This sequence joins TRBV19 and TRBJ1-6, with D maybe TRBD1 (6 bases). This CDR3 spans 13 amino acids. V was pared by 3 bases and J by 7 bases, with 7 bases between. Per germline, CDR1 LNHDA and CDR2 SQIVND (reference sequence). CDR3 loop: CASSIRGNSPLHF. The sequenced part of the CDR3 DNA is TGTGCCAGTAGTATCAGGGGAAATTCACCC.

As to this clone: The read ends 3 residues before the CDR3 terminus; that terminus is restored from the germline J gene. The genes are TRBV12-3 or TRBV12-4 and TRBJ1-5; 8 bases match TRBD1. There are 15 residues in the CDR3. Trimming cost V 5 bases and J 4 bases; bases outside gene matches: 7. The CDR3 sequence: CASSRTGKMNQPQHF. Partial CDR3 DNA: TGTGCCAGCAGTCGGACAGGGAAGATGAATCAGCCC.

Worth noting for this clone: With the read ending 3 residues before the CDR3 end, the germline J gene is used to fill in that end. The chain joins TRBV10-3 to TRBJ1-5; D not resolved. Germline CDR1 and CDR2: ENHRY and SYGVKD. The CDR3 extends over 12 amino acids. Deletions cut 4 bases from V and 5 bases from J, with 6 bases between. CDR3 in amino acids: CAISAADQPQHF. The CDR3 DNA, read in part, is TGTGCCATCAGTGCGGCGGATCAGCCC.

Partial CDR3 DNA: TGTGCCAGCACCCGACAGGGAACGTTGGGCACTGAA. It translates to CASTRQGTLGTE. The whole CDR3 region reads CASTRQGTLGTEAFF. V and J are TRBV7-9 and TRBJ1-1; 7 positions agree with TRBD1. The read ends 3 residues shy of where the CDR3 ends; the end is completed using the germline J gene. This CDR3 comprises 15 residues. Germline CDR1 SEHNR, CDR2 FQNEAQ (reference sequence). The junction had 12 bases not matched to a gene; V was cut back by 7 bases and J by 4 bases. The whole variable domain, remainder taken from reference TRBV7-9 and TRBJ1-1, is DTGVSQNPRHKITKRGQNVTFRCDPISEHNRLYWYRQTLGQGPEFLTYFQNEAQLEKSRLLSDRFSAERPKGSFSTLEIQRTEQGDSAMYLCASTRQGTLGTEAFFGQGTRLTVV.

The DNA read from the CDR3 is TGCGCCAGCAGGAAAGGGACTAGCGGGGGGGAAGAGACC. This encodes CASRKGTSGGEET. The CDR3, in full, reads CASRKGTSGGEETQYF. The rearrangement uses TRBV10-2 and TRBJ2-5; TRBD2 agrees at 16 bases. The CDR3 end is not reached by the read, which stops 3 residues before it; the germline J gene fills it in. The CDR3 is 16 amino acids. Trimming took 6 bases from V and 3 from J; bases not matched to a gene: 4. Germline V gives CDR1 WSHSY, CDR2 SAAADI.

The CDR3: CASSLGGGTEAFF. The CDR3 bases that were read are TGCGCCAGCAGCTTGGGGGGGGGCACTGAA. This chain connects TRBV5-1 to TRBJ1-1; D is perhaps TRBD1 (5 bases). From the germline J gene comes the end of the CDR3, since the read stops 3 residues before it. The germline V and J ends were trimmed by 0 bases and 4 bases, with 7 bases remaining between them. The CDR3 is made up of 13 amino acids. Per the germline V gene, CDR1 is SGHRS and CDR2 is YFSETQ.

CDR3 DNA, as far as it was read: TGCGCCAGCAGCCCCGCCCTGACTGGGACAGGGGTCCCTAATGAAAAA. This gives the protein CASSPALTGTGVPNEK. The complete CDR3 reads CASSPALTGTGVPNEKLFF. This chain uses TRBV5-1 with TRBJ1-4; 10 bases map to TRBD1. The read ends 3 residues shy of where the CDR3 ends; the end is completed using the germline J gene. This CDR3 has 19 amino acids. The germline V gene has CDR1 SGHRS and CDR2 YFSETQ. V was clipped by 4 bases and J by 3 bases; unmatched bases: 15.

Concerning this clone: The CDR3 is cut off 3 residues early in the read; its end comes from the germline J gene. The chain joins TRBV7-2 to TRBJ1-5; possibly TRBD1 for D (5 bases). CDR3 length: 13 residues. Germline CDR1 SGHTA, CDR2 FQGNSA. V lost 4 bases, J lost 6 bases, and 10 bases lay in between. The CDR3 sequence is CASSSQERQPQHF. The covered CDR3 bases are TGTGCCAGCAGCTCACAGGAGCGTCAGCCC.

Concerning this clone: The CDR3 goes on 3 residues after the read ends, and that part is filled in from the germline J gene. This chain connects TRBV20-1 to TRBJ2-7; 8 bases fit TRBD2. The CDR3 sequence is 12 residues long. Germline CDR1 is DFQATT and CDR2 is SNEGSKA (reference sequence). Germline trimming cut 3 bases from V and 3 bases from J; bases unmatched to any gene: 1. The CDR3 loop is CSASGGGYEQYF. The part of the CDR3 DNA that was read is TGCAGTGCTAGCGGGGGGGGCTACGAG.

Comments on this clone: Read sequence stops 3 residues before the CDR3 end, and the germline J gene provides the missing end. This chain connects TRBV2 to TRBJ1-2; D may be TRBD1 (6 bases). Germline V CDR1 and CDR2: SNHLY, FYNNEI. This CDR3 spans 14 amino acids. Between the trimmed V and J ends, which lost 7 bases and 2 bases, there was a span of 14 bases. CDR3 loop: CASNGPRGNYGYTF. The covered CDR3 bases are TGTGCCAGCAACGGGCCAAGGGGGAACTATGGC.

Turning to this clone: Sequencing ends 3 residues short of the CDR3 end; the germline J gene provides the rest. The J gene is TRBJ2-7, the V gene TRBV29-1; 7 bases are shared with TRBD1. The junction had 3 bases not matched to a gene; V was cut back by 7 bases and J by 3 bases. The CDR3 is 11 residues long. Germline lookup yields CDR1 SQVTM and CDR2 ANQGSEA. Incomplete CDR3 DNA: TGCAGCGCGGGACAGCTCTACGAG. Amino acids: CSAGQLYE. The whole CDR3 protein is CSAGQLYEQYF.

About this clone itself: The read stops 3 residues short of the end of the CDR3; the missing end is completed from the germline J gene. The chain employs TRBV12-3 or TRBV12-4 and TRBJ2-1, with TRBD2 matching over 13 bases. Trimming took 7 bases from V and 6 from J; bases not matched to a gene: 6. The CDR3 length is 15 residues. CDR3 region: CASTVLAGGRNEQFF. The DNA read from the CDR3 is TGTGCCAGCACCGTACTAGCGGGGGGGCGCAATGAG.

Note on this clone: The missing CDR3 end, 3 residues past where the read stops, is filled in from the germline J gene. This sequence joins TRBV18 and TRBJ1-4; D gene unclear. CDR3 size: 15 residues. The V gene lost 3 bases and the J gene lost 0 bases, with 8 bases spanning the gap. Germline CDR1 and CDR2: KGHSH and LQKENI. The covered CDR3 bases are TGTGCCAGCTCACCGGCGGATACAACTAATGAAAAA. Amino acid sequence: CASSPADTTNEK. The complete CDR3 protein is CASSPADTTNEKLFF.

With regard to this clone: The CDR3 end lies 3 residues beyond the end of the read and is filled in from the germline J gene. The V and J genes are TRBV5-1 and TRBJ1-2; D not resolved. Germline CDR1 SGHRS, CDR2 YFSETQ. The CDR3 is 15 amino acids. The CDR3 loop reads CASSPGDLGNQPYTF. The DNA read from the CDR3 is TGCGCCAGCAGCCCCGGGGATTTGGGCAATCAGCCC. Complete variable domain (other parts from reference TRBV5-1 and TRBJ1-2): KAGVTQTPRYLIKTRGQQVTLSCSPISGHRSVSWYQQTPGQGLQFLFEYFSETQRNKGNFPGRFSGRQFSNSRSEMNVSTLELGDSALYLCASSPGDLGNQPYTFGSGTRLTVV.

About this clone: The read ends 3 residues before the CDR3 terminus; that terminus is restored from the germline J gene. The chain joins TRBV10-3 to TRBJ2-5; D might be TRBD2 (5 bases). V lost 5 bases to trimming and J lost 1 base, with 11 bases between them. Germline assignment: CDR1 ENHRY and CDR2 SYGVKD. This CDR3 contains 14 residues. The covered CDR3 bases are TGTGCCATCAGTCTACGGGGTAGCCAAGAGACC. Translated: CAISLRGSQET. The entire CDR3 sequence reads CAISLRGSQETQYF.

The CDR3 sequence: CASSLTSPTGELFF. The DNA read from the CDR3 is TGCGCCAGCAGCTTAACTAGCCCCACGGGGGAG. The chain couples TRBV5-1 to TRBJ2-2; tentatively, D is TRBD2 (6 bases). The CDR3 is cut off 3 residues early in the read; its end comes from the germline J gene. From germline, CDR1 is SGHRS and CDR2 YFSETQ. With 2 bases removed from V and 8 bases from J, the gap between germline ends came to 13 bases. There are 14 residues in the CDR3.

In the case of this clone: Read sequence stops 3 residues before the CDR3 end, and the germline J gene provides the missing end. V usage is TRBV19 and J usage is TRBJ1-5; TRBD1 aligns across 10 bases. The CDR3 is 15 residues long. Germline V gene lookup returns CDR1 LNHDA and CDR2 SQIVND (reference sequence). After removal of 9 bases from V and 0 bases from J, the junction contained 5 bases not matched to a gene. CDR3 in amino acids: CASADRGNSNQPQHF. The CDR3 DNA, read in part, is TGTGCCAGCGCGGACAGGGGGAATAGCAATCAGCCC.

As regards this clone: The read falls 3 residues short of the CDR3 end, and the missing part is taken from the germline J gene. The chain combines TRBV15 with TRBJ2-2, with 8 positions matching TRBD1. Trimming removed 5 bases from V and 8 bases from J; junction bases left unmatched: 10. Germline V gives CDR1 LNHNV, CDR2 YYDKDF (reference sequence). The CDR3 runs to 15 residues. Partial CDR3 DNA: TGTGCCACCAGCTCGGACAGGGCACTCGGGGGGGAG. Protein: CATSSDRALGGE. The whole CDR3 protein reads CATSSDRALGGELFF.

With respect to this clone: The missing CDR3 end, 3 residues past where the read stops, is filled in from the germline J gene. The rearrangement uses TRBV2 and TRBJ1-6; D remains unclear. The germline V gene has CDR1 SNHLY and CDR2 FYNNEI. The germline V and J ends were trimmed by 6 bases and 9 bases, with 18 bases remaining between them. The CDR3 sequence is 15 residues long. The covered CDR3 bases are TGTGCCAGCAGCCACCAGGTGGAGCCATCTTCACCC. Protein: CASSHQVEPSSP. The full CDR3 sequence reads CASSHQVEPSSPLHF.

With respect to this clone: The DNA ends 3 residues before the CDR3 does, and the rest of the CDR3 is filled in from the germline J gene. The rearrangement links TRBV19 to TRBJ1-3; no firm D call. CDR1 is LNHDA and CDR2 is SQIVND in the germline V gene (reference sequence). This CDR3 contains 14 residues. V lost 4 bases, J lost 7 bases, and 14 bases lay in between. The CDR3 DNA, read in part, is TGTGCCAGTAGTACCCAGGACTTTAGCAACACC. It translates to CASSTQDFSNT. The entire CDR3 protein is CASSTQDFSNTIYF. Drawing the rest from reference TRBV19 and TRBJ1-3, the complete variable domain is DGGITQSPKYLFRKEGQNVTLSCEQNLNHDAMYWYRQDPGQGLRLIYYSQIVNDFQKGDIAEGYSVSREKKESFPLTVTSAQKNPTAFYLCASSTQDFSNTIYFGEGSWLTVV.

CDR3 protein: CASRRFMGARWLEAFF. Incomplete CDR3 DNA: TGTGCCAGCAGACGCTTCATGGGGGCGCGATGGCTTGAA. The rearrangement uses TRBV6-2 or TRBV6-3 and TRBJ1-1, with D possibly being TRBD1 (6 bases). The read stops 3 residues short of the end of the CDR3; the missing end is completed from the germline J gene. In germline, CDR1 is MNHEY, CDR2 SVGEGT. V lost 6 bases to trimming and J lost 7 bases, with 24 bases between them. The CDR3 contains 16 residues.